This entry lists 17 T cell receptor beta chains sequenced from one sample in a study of cytomegalovirus exposure and HLA in healthy donors. Amplification used 60 Vbeta primers and 13 Jbeta primers. The data were produced by immunoSEQ multiplex PCR, yet TCRdb's version contains in-frame clones alone and is incomplete. The sample consists of over 150,000 clones, approximately 88% of them appearing once. Source material: PBMCs. The receptors originated from a boy younger than 10 in good health and CMV-seronegative.

The genes are TRBV27 and TRBJ2-7, with D perhaps matching TRBD2 (6 bases). This CDR3 has 16 amino acids. The germline gives CDR1 MNHEY, CDR2 SMNVEV (reference sequence). The ends were cut back, 2 bases at V and 0 bases at J, with 14 bases in the middle. This chain's CDR3 is CASSLEGRENSYEQYF. CDR3 DNA sequence: TGTGCCAGCAGTTTAGAGGGGCGGGAAAACTCCTACGAGCAGTACTTC.

V gene TRBV27 combines with J gene TRBJ1-1, with D tentatively TRBD1 (6 bases). The CDR3 is 15 residues long. Per germline, CDR1 MNHEY and CDR2 SMNVEV (reference sequence). Deletions cut 4 bases from V and 2 bases from J, with 14 bases between. The DNA of the CDR3 is TGTGCCAGCAGTTATCATGGACAGATAAACACTGAAGCTTTCTTT. Residues: CASSYHGQINTEAFF.

The gene calls are TRBV5-1 and TRBJ2-5; the D gene is possibly TRBD2 (5 bases). The CDR3 is 12 residues long. The V end lost 7 bases, the J end lost 2 bases, and 9 bases lay between the germline ends. Germline lookup yields CDR1 SGHRS and CDR2 YFSETQ. The DNA for the CDR3 is TGCGCCAGCCCCGAGGGTCAAGAGACCCAGTACTTC. It translates to CASPEGQETQYF. Drawing the rest from reference TRBV5-1 and TRBJ2-5, the complete variable domain is KAGVTQTPRYLIKTRGQQVTLSCSPISGHRSVSWYQQTPGQGLQFLFEYFSETQRNKGNFPGRFSGRQFSNSRSEMNVSTLELGDSALYLCASPEGQETQYFGPGTRLLVL.

The chain has TRBV10-3 and TRBJ2-3, with TRBD2 matching over 11 bases. The V gene's germline CDR1 is ENHRY and CDR2 SYGVKD. With 0 bases clipped from V and 10 bases from J, the junction kept 9 bases outside the gene matches. CDR3 length equals 16 residues. The CDR3 spells CAISESASGRPPAQYF. The CDR3 DNA reads TGTGCCATCAGTGAGTCGGCTAGCGGGAGGCCGCCGGCGCAGTATTTT.

This chain connects TRBV2 to TRBJ2-1; 12 nucleotides align to TRBD2. The CDR3 runs 17 residues. Trimming at V came to 7 bases and at J to 6 bases, leaving 13 bases not matched to a gene. Germline values: CDR1 SNHLY, CDR2 FYNNEI. The CDR3 loop reads CASISREGLAGINEQFF. The DNA of the CDR3 is TGTGCCAGCATCTCGCGCGAAGGACTAGCGGGAATCAATGAGCAGTTCTTC.

This chain connects TRBV5-1 to TRBJ1-2; 7 bases are a match to TRBD1. This CDR3 has 14 amino acids. V lost 3 bases and J lost 1; bases outside the gene matches: 3. Germline CDR1 and CDR2: SGHRS and YFSETQ. The CDR3 DNA follows: TGCGCCAGCAGCTCGACAGGGAATAACTATGGCTACACCTTC. Amino acids: CASSSTGNNYGYTF.

There are a few counts of this clone. V usage is TRBV4-2 and J usage is TRBJ2-5; TRBD1 is a possible D gene (6 bases). This CDR3 is built from 15 residues. The V end lost 0 bases, the J end lost 6 bases, and 14 bases lay between the germline ends. Germline CDR1 LGHNA, CDR2 YNFKEQ. The CDR3 region has the DNA TGTGCCAGCAGCCAAGATCGGACAGTAAAAAAGACCCAGTACTTC. Amino acids: CASSQDRTVKKTQYF.

The V gene is TRBV12-5, the J gene TRBJ2-1, with D possibly TRBD2 on 6 matching bases. Looked up from germline, CDR1 is LGHNT and CDR2 is FRNRAP. The CDR3 length is 17 residues. With 2 bases removed from V and 0 bases from J, the gap between germline ends came to 14 bases. This CDR3 reads CASGLTPLAFSYNEQFF. The CDR3 nucleotides read TGTGCTAGTGGTTTGACCCCCCTAGCGTTCTCCTACAATGAGCAGTTCTTC.

This clone was detected once. The rearrangement uses TRBV27 and TRBJ2-2, with TRBD1 identical over 7 bases. CDR3 length: 18 amino acids. V trimming: 5 bases; J trimming: 3 bases; junction bases outside the gene matches: 15. The V gene's germline CDR1 is MNHEY and CDR2 SMNVEV (reference sequence). The CDR3 reads CASSPLPAGTAYTGELFF. The CDR3 nucleotides are TGTGCCAGCAGTCCGCTTCCAGCCGGGACAGCTTACACCGGGGAGCTGTTTTTT.

The chain combines TRBV7-2 with TRBJ2-4; D might be TRBD1 (6 bases). Trimming shortened V by 2 bases and J by 5 bases, and 10 bases separated the two germline ends. Germline V gene sequence: CDR1 SGHTA, CDR2 FQGNSA. CDR3 size: 14 residues. CDR3 DNA: TGTGCCAGCAGCTTAACAGGGAGAGAAAACATTCAGTACTTC. It encodes CASSLTGRENIQYF.

The V call is TRBV28, the J call TRBJ2-1, with D tentatively TRBD2 (5 bases). Trimming took 5 bases from V and 5 from J, leaving 19 bases between them. Germline-derived CDR1 and CDR2 are MDHEN and SYDVKM. The length of the CDR3 is 16 residues. The CDR3: CASSIRVGARDNEQFF. The CDR3 DNA is TGTGCCAGCAGTATCCGAGTGGGAGCGCGGGACAATGAGCAGTTCTTC.

The chain has TRBV30 and TRBJ2-1; 13 bases match TRBD2. The CDR3 totals 14 residues. Unmatched junction bases numbered 6, after V lost 3 bases and J lost 10 bases. The germline V gene has CDR1 GTSNPN and CDR2 SVGIG (reference sequence). The CDR3 nucleotides are TGTGCCTGGAGAGAGGGACTAGCGGGAAAAGAGCAGTTCTTC. Protein: CAWREGLAGKEQFF.

The chain uses TRBV2 and TRBJ2-7, with 10 bases aligning to TRBD2. CDR3 length: 19 residues. The V gene end was trimmed by 6 bases and the J gene end by 3 bases; junction bases not matched to a gene: 20. Germline CDR1 SNHLY, CDR2 FYNNEI. The CDR3: CASRASVSSGSWAFYEQYF. For the CDR3, the DNA is TGTGCCAGCAGGGCTTCGGTATCTAGCGGGAGTTGGGCCTTCTACGAGCAGTACTTC.

V usage is TRBV19 and J usage is TRBJ2-5; 11 bases map to TRBD2. The CDR3 covers 17 residues. Unmatched junction bases numbered 12, after V lost 5 bases and J lost 4 bases. CDR1 and CDR2 (germline): LNHDA, SQIVND (reference sequence). The CDR3 bases are TGTGCCAGTAGTCTGAGGACTAGCGGGTCTGCGAGAGAGACCCAGTACTTC. Its protein product is CASSLRTSGSARETQYF.

The V call is TRBV5-1, the J call TRBJ2-1; 9 nucleotides line up with TRBD2. Looked up from germline, CDR1 is SGHRS and CDR2 is YFSETQ. V shed 4 bases and J 8 bases; nucleotides not matched to a gene: 16. The CDR3 has 17 amino acids. This CDR3 is CASSALLAGRKSDEQFF. Written as DNA, the CDR3 is TGCGCCAGCAGCGCCCTTCTAGCGGGAAGGAAGTCGGATGAGCAGTTCTTC. Variable domain in full (rest from reference TRBV5-1 and TRBJ2-1): KAGVTQTPRYLIKTRGQQVTLSCSPISGHRSVSWYQQTPGQGLQFLFEYFSETQRNKGNFPGRFSGRQFSNSRSEMNVSTLELGDSALYLCASSALLAGRKSDEQFFGPGTRLTVL.

V usage is TRBV6-1 and J usage is TRBJ1-1; D uncertain. The CDR3 sequence is 14 residues long. Germline CDR1 MNHNS, CDR2 SASEGT. The V and J ends lost 3 bases and 0 bases respectively, with 8 bases between them. CDR3 sequence reads: CASSEELMNTEAFF. DNA of the CDR3: TGTGCCAGCAGTGAGGAGCTCATGAACACTGAAGCTTTCTTT.

This rearrangement joins TRBV13 to TRBJ2-5; TRBD2 might be the D (5 bases). CDR3 length: 16 residues. Trimming removed 2 bases from V and 2 bases from J, with 15 bases in between. Germline CDR1 is PRHDT and CDR2 is FYEKMQ (reference sequence). In DNA form, the CDR3 reads TGTGCCAGCAGCTTATCCTGGGAGTTTCCTCAAGAGACCCAGTACTTC. Translating it yields CASSLSWEFPQETQYF.